This is a list of T cell receptor beta chains from one sample in a study of CD8+ T cells in alopecia areata. The method was immunoSEQ multiplex PCR; TCRdb's version includes in-frame clones alone and lacks a portion of them. The table includes 110,000 or so clones, approximately 59% detected once. The specimen comprised CD8+ T cells sorted from blood, sampled at week 4, from a patient treated with tofacitinib. These receptors originate from a human donor with alopecia areata. The CDR3 runs from the conserved cysteine through the conserved F or W. A D gene is named only where the DNA matches it firmly. Some rows have no size entry. The others give once, few or many, or a class for an expanded clone.

>TRBJ2-5|TRBD2|TRBV2|once
CASIGLAGRETQYF
TGTGCCAGCATCGGACTAGCGGGGAGGGAGACCCAGTACTTC
>TRBJ2-7|TRBD2|TRBV4-1|.
CASSSPGLSYEQYF
TGCGCCAGCAGTAGTCCGGGACTATCCTACGAGCAGTACTTC
>TRBJ2-7|.|TRBV15|.
CATSSSDQLSSYEQYF
TGTGCCACCAGCAGTTCGGACCAACTAAGCTCCTACGAGCAGTACTTC
>TRBJ2-7|.|TRBV29-1|.
CSAGLVGDHEQYF
TGCAGCGCCGGGTTGGTGGGCGACCACGAGCAGTACTTC
>TRBJ1-1|.|TRBV19|.
CASSTGKLSEAFF
TGTGCCAGTAGTACAGGCAAACTGAGTGAAGCTTTCTTT
>TRBJ2-7|.|TRBV30|.
CAWSVSSGSSYEQYF
TGTGCCTGGAGTGTGTCTTCGGGCAGCTCCTACGAGCAGTACTTC
>TRBJ1-1|.|TRBV30|.
CAWSVQGLSTEAFF
TGTGCCTGGAGTGTTCAGGGCTTGAGCACTGAAGCTTTCTTT
>TRBJ2-7|.|TRBV4-3|few
CASSQESSAPSYEQYF
TGCGCCAGCAGCCAAGAGAGTTCGGCTCCTTCCTACGAGCAGTACTTC
>TRBJ2-1|.|TRBV30|.
CAWSVGGAEQFF
TGTGCCTGGAGTGTGGGGGGGGCTGAGCAGTTCTTC
>TRBJ2-7|.|TRBV5-6|.
CASSLNPSISYEQYF
TGTGCCAGCAGCCTCAACCCGTCTATCTCCTACGAGCAGTACTTC
>TRBJ2-4|TRBD2|TRBV6-1|few
CASSEGGGGADIQYF
TGTGCCAGCAGTGAAGGAGGCGGGGGGGCTGACATTCAGTACTTC
>TRBJ2-6|.|TRBV6-5|.
CASSYSRVAGANVLTF
TGTGCCAGCAGTTACTCAAGGGTAGCAGGGGCCAACGTCCTGACTTTC
>TRBJ2-7|.|TRBV27|.
CASSLGGEQYF
TGTGCCAGCAGTTTAGGAGGCGAGCAGTACTTC
>TRBJ2-3|TRBD1|TRBV30|.
CAWSTGQGADTQYF
TGTGCCTGGAGTACGGGACAGGGCGCAGATACGCAGTATTTT
>TRBJ2-7|.|TRBV30|.
CAWSVIPGSEQYF
TGTGCCTGGAGTGTAATTCCGGGGAGCGAGCAGTACTTC
>TRBJ1-2|.|TRBV7-9|.
CASSLSEDNYGYTF
TGTGCCAGCAGCTTATCGGAGGACAACTATGGCTACACCTTC
>TRBJ1-1|TRBD1|TRBV29-1|few
CSVDRDMNTEAFF
TGCAGCGTGGACAGGGATATGAACACTGAAGCTTTCTTT
>TRBJ2-2|.|TRBV29-1|few
CSVEAGNTGELFF
TGCAGCGTTGAAGCTGGGAACACCGGGGAGCTGTTTTTT
>TRBJ1-1|.|TRBV5-6|.
CASSLGEVAEAFF
TGTGCCAGCAGCCTGGGCGAGGTAGCTGAAGCTTTCTTT
>TRBJ2-7|TRBD1|TRBV20-1|.
CSARTGYEQYF
TGCAGTGCTAGGACAGGGTACGAGCAGTACTTC
>TRBJ2-7|TRBD2|TRBV11-2|.
CASSLGPDGLAKYEQYF
TGTGCCAGCAGCTTAGGCCCGGATGGACTAGCCAAGTACGAGCAGTACTTC
>TRBJ2-5|.|TRBV29-1|.
CSVLLPQQGGQETQYF
TGCAGCGTCCTCTTGCCGCAACAGGGAGGCCAAGAGACCCAGTACTTC